This T cell receptor beta chain was identified in a study of early T cells in non-severe SARS-CoV-2 infection. The CDR3 extends over 14 amino acids. Germline CDR1 KGHDR, CDR2 SFDVKD. V was trimmed by 9 bases and J by 7 bases, leaving 18 bases between them. This clonotype was detected many times. TCRdb used MiXCR to reprocess the 5' RACE reads, holding one entry per CDR3 protein. The sample consists of 50,000 to 60,000 distinct CDR3 sequences, 6.2% of them appearing once. The sequence came from an adult who was a healthcare worker with PCR-confirmed SARS-CoV-2 infection or an uninfected control (not recorded which). V and J are TRBV24-1 and TRBJ2-1; D may correspond to TRBD1 or TRBD2 (5 bases each). The sample consisted of whole blood. The DNA for the CDR3 is TGTGCCACCGCCCGGGACCCCGCAAGGAATGAGCAGTTCTTC. This sequence encodes CATARDPARNEQFF.